This T cell receptor beta chain was profiled in a study of blood T cell repertoires in COVID-19. About the research overall: Some COVID-19 samples were acute and others convalescent; all came from the United States, Italy and Spain. Sources were T cells, B-cell-depleted T cells, or PBMCs; the material itself was cDNA or gDNA.

Original data processing: Quantification of nucleated cells was approximated via reference gene primer amplification. The repertoire was sequenced with immunoSEQ multiplex PCR; TCRdb's copy has only in-frame clones and lacks some. D and trimming come from the DNA, and the V and J calls and clone size come from that table. Seen here are over 50,000 clones, more than 60% observed once, and the top ten hold about 15%. The CDR3 covers 18 residues. J gave up 4 bases and V 5 bases, and 10 bases lay outside the gene matches. Per germline, CDR1 SGHTA and CDR2 FQGNSA. The chain combines TRBV7-2 with TRBJ2-2, with 13 nucleotides matching TRBD2. The sample taken for sequencing was peripheral blood. The receptor was isolated from a human donor with active or convalescent COVID-19. The donor label of this sample is uncertain. As DNA, the CDR3 is TGTGCCAGCAGCGCCCGGACTAGCGGGAGATTCAGCACCGGGGAGCTGTTTTTT. This encodes CASSARTSGRFSTGELFF.